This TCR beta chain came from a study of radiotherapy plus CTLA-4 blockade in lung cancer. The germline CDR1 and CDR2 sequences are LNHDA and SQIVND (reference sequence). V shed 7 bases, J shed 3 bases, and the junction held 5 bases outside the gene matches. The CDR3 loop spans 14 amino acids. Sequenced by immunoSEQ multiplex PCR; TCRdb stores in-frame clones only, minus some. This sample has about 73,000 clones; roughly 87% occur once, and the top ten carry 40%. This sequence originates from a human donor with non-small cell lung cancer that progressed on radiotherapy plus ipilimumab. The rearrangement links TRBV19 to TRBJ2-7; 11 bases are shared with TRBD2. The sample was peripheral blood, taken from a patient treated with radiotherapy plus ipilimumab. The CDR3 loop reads CASNQLAGVYEQYF. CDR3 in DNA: TGTGCCAGTAACCAACTAGCGGGGGTCTACGAGCAGTACTTC.